What follows are 7 T cell receptor beta chains derived from one specimen sequenced in a study of T cell repertoires in ileal Crohn's disease. Time point indicated: neoterminal ileum biopsy at postoperative endoscopy, about 6 months after surgery. TCRdb's table, derived via immunoSEQ multiplex PCR, lists solely in-frame clones and lacks some. Of approximately 19,000 clones in the sample, 60% to 75% were seen once. Sample: ileal tissue. Source of these receptors: an adult with Crohn's disease.

The chain carries TRBV7-9 and TRBJ2-3, with TRBD1 matching over 9 bases. CDR1 is SEHNR, CDR2 FQNEAQ, per germline (reference sequence). Trimming took 3 bases from V and 2 from J; bases not matched to a gene: 6. This CDR3 comprises 16 residues. DNA of the CDR3: TGTGCCAGCAGCTTGGCGGACAGGGGCGACACAGATACGCAGTATTTT. As protein: CASSLADRGDTDTQYF.

This clone was counted a single time. The chain is built from TRBV30 and TRBJ2-5; 9 nucleotides agree with TRBD2. The junction had 7 bases not matched to a gene; V was cut back by 4 bases and J by 1 base. There are 15 residues in the CDR3. CDR1 is GTSNPN and CDR2 is SVGIG in the germline V gene (reference sequence). Here the CDR3 DNA reads TGTGCCTGGACTGGAGCGGGGGGCTTCCAAGAGACCCAGTACTTC. Translated, it gives CAWTGAGGFQETQYF.

The chain combines TRBV4-2 with TRBJ2-2; D ambiguous. Trimming cost V 5 bases and J 4 bases, with 8 bases left between them. In germline, CDR1 is LGHNA, CDR2 YNFKEQ. This CDR3 has 13 residues. The CDR3 sequence is CASSLFGTGELFF. CDR3 sequence (DNA): TGTGCCAGCAGCTTGTTCGGCACCGGGGAGCTGTTTTTT.

This rearrangement joins TRBV30 to TRBJ1-5; TRBD1 agrees at 7 bases. This CDR3 contains 15 residues. The germline gives CDR1 GTSNPN, CDR2 SVGIG (reference sequence). V gave up 0 bases and J gave up 2 bases; unmatched junction bases: 4. The CDR3 reads CAWSVQGSRNQPQHF. In DNA form, the CDR3 reads TGTGCCTGGAGTGTACAGGGGAGTCGCAATCAGCCCCAGCATTTT. The entire variable domain, with the rest obtained from reference TRBV30 and TRBJ1-5, is as follows: SQTIHQWPATLVQPVGSPLSLECTVEGTSNPNLYWYRQAAGRGLQLLFYSVGIGQISSEVPQNLSASRPQDRQFILSSKKLLLSDSGFYLCAWSVQGSRNQPQHFGDGTRLSIL.

The chain combines TRBV5-6 with TRBJ2-5; 11 nucleotides line up with TRBD2. Trimming removed 4 bases from V and 2 bases from J; junction bases left unmatched: 4. The CDR3 length is 15 residues. Germline V gives CDR1 SGHDT, CDR2 YYEEEE. The CDR3 DNA reads as TGTGCCAGCAGCCTGCCTAGCGGGGGGCAAGAGACCCAGTACTTC. Translation gives CASSLPSGGQETQYF.

The chain uses TRBV28 and TRBJ2-7; TRBD1 matches at 8 bases. Germline CDR1 MDHEN, CDR2 SYDVKM. The CDR3 totals 14 residues. Losses at the gene ends were 4 bases for V and 5 bases for J; bases not matched to a gene: 7. The CDR3 region is CASSSAGGRNEQYF. CDR3 coding DNA: TGTGCCAGCAGTTCGGCAGGGGGCAGAAACGAGCAGTACTTC.

The chain carries TRBV18 and TRBJ2-7; TRBD1 agrees at 10 bases. The junction had 9 bases not matched to a gene; V was cut back by 6 bases and J by 7 bases. The CDR3 is made up of 14 amino acids. CDR1 is KGHSH, CDR2 LQKENI, per germline. CDR3 residues: CASSPRDRGSEQYF. CDR3 nucleotides: TGTGCCAGCTCCCCCCGGGACAGGGGATCGGAGCAGTACTTC.